There are many counts of the clone carrying this T cell receptor beta chain. The data derive from a study of T cells in Graves' hyperthyroidism and ophthalmopathy. The TCR beta CDR3 regions underwent amplification using RNA transcripts as the source. TCR CDR3 underwent first-round RT-PCR with the HTBI primer set. TCRdb re-derived calls from the multiplex PCR reads in MiXCR, one entry per CDR3 protein. Found here are approximately 270,000 distinct CDR3 sequences, 14% to 15% of them singletons; the top ten hold 10% to 15%. There are 14 residues in the CDR3. Germline-derived CDR1 and CDR2 are MDHEN and SYDVKM. Trimming left V 7 bases short and J 2 bases short, with 14 bases between.

The chain has TRBV28 and TRBJ1-1; no clear D gene. The source of this sequence is a woman aged 40 to 49 with Graves' hyperthyroidism that later progressed to Graves' ophthalmopathy. The sequenced sample was blood. The CDR3, as DNA: TGTGCCAGCACCCCGGGTCAGCCAAACACTGAAGCTTTCTTT. It encodes CASTPGQPNTEAFF.